Given below is one T cell receptor (beta chain) in context. The data were obtained in a study of sequential checkpoint blockade in melanoma. This CDR3 region has 15 residues. Per germline, CDR1 MDHEN and CDR2 SYDVKM. Deletions cut 6 bases from V and 1 base from J, with 13 bases between. The assay was immunoSEQ multiplex PCR, and TCRdb's table has in-frame clones only and misses some. The sample contains about 2,100 clones, around 20% of which appear only once. As to treatment: randomized to nivolumab then ipilimumab (arm A) or the reverse (arm B). Sequencing used tumor tissue (inferred from file names), obtained from a patient given nivolumab and ipilimumab in sequence. The receptor was derived from a human donor with melanoma. The chain is built from TRBV28 and TRBJ1-5, with a possible D match to TRBD1 (6 bases). The CDR3 region has the DNA TGTGCCAGCAGAGCACAGGGTCGAAGCAATCAGCCCCAGCATTTT. Its translation: CASRAQGRSNQPQHF.